One TCR beta chain is described in this entry. Its antigen is as yet unknown. Regarding donors, all were healthy bone marrow donors. The sample comes from a study of cytomegalovirus exposure and HLA in healthy donors. Trimming pared 8 bases from V and 5 bases from J, leaving 15 bases between. The CDR3 contains 13 residues. The germline V gene has CDR1 MNHEY and CDR2 SVGAGI. Study-wide results and limits: Some 17,000 TCR beta sequences were associated with HLA alleles at 0.05 false discovery rate in a later analysis. Later work found that TCR association rates differed between HLA loci; DRB1 had the most and HLA-C the fewest. Later findings reportedly placed an Asian-associated ancestry cluster below the roughly 670-donor mean for N-insertions.

PCR involved 60 Vbeta and 13 Jbeta primers. Data came from immunoSEQ multiplex PCR; TCRdb stores just in-frame clones and leaves some out. The table has roughly 140,000 clones, 79% seen once. The chain has TRBV6-5 and TRBJ2-5, with a possible D match to TRBD2 (5 bases). Source material: PBMCs. The receptor comes from a woman aged 40 to 50 in good health and CMV-seropositive. This CDR3 is CASYPGGFETQYF. In DNA form, the CDR3 reads TGTGCCAGCTACCCCGGAGGTTTCGAGACCCAGTACTTC.